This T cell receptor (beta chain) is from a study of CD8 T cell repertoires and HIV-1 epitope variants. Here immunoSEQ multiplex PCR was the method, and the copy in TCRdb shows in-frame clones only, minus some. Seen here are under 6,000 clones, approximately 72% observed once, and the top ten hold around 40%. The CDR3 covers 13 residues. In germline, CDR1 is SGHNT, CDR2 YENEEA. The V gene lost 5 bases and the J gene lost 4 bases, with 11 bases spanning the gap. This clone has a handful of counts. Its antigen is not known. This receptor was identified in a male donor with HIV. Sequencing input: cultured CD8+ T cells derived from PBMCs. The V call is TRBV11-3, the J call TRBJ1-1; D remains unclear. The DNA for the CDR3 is TGTGCCAGCAGCGACTCTGTGGGCACTGAAGCTTTCTTT. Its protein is CASSDSVGTEAFF. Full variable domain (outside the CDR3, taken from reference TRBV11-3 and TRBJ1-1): EAGVVQSPRYKIIEKKQPVAFWCNPISGHNTLYWYLQNLGQGPELLIRYENEEAVDDSQLPKDRFSAERLKGVDSTLKIQPAELGDSAVYLCASSDSVGTEAFFGQGTRLTVV.